This T cell receptor (beta chain) emerged from a study of blood T cells in healthy people across ages. General study points: Higher diversity, along with more naive CD4+ cells, distinguished long-lived donors from aged donors. Age advanced and TCR beta diversity per million T cells fell, roughly linearly. For the donors, CMV status was unknown and possibly confounded expanded clonotype changes.

As to this clonotype: Antigen unknown.

The CDR3 runs to 13 residues. V lost 1 base and J lost 6, with 13 bases in between. Germline loops: CDR1 SQVTM, CDR2 ANQGSEA. The second PCR ran about 6 to 12 cycles with a sample-barcoded 5' primer and J-beta primers. TCRdb reprocessed the 5' RACE reads via MiXCR and lists one record per CDR3 protein. The table has 1,500,000 or so distinct CDR3 sequences, approximately 63% seen once. The rearrangement links TRBV29-1 to TRBJ2-7; D remains ambiguous. The sequence was collected from a man aged 18 to 30 in good health. The sample consisted of blood. CDR3 nucleotides: TGCAGCGTTGAAGTTGGGCGCCGGGTCGAGCAGTACTTC. It is translated as CSVEVGRRVEQYF.